The 5 T cell receptor beta chains below were found in one sample sequenced in a study of T cells in Graves' hyperthyroidism and ophthalmopathy. RNA transcripts provided the source from which TCR beta CDR3 regions were amplified. First-round RT-PCR of the TCR CDR3 relied on the HTBI primer set. MiXCR was run by TCRdb on the multiplex PCR reads, yielding one entry per CDR3 protein. The data contain approximately 720,000 distinct CDR3 sequences, approximately 18% of them singletons. Sequenced sample: blood. The source is a woman in her fifties or sixties with Graves' hyperthyroidism that later progressed to Graves' ophthalmopathy.

This clonotype was seen repeatedly, ten times or more. The V gene is TRBV3-1, the J gene TRBJ1-2; D call uncertain. This CDR3 has 13 amino acids. Per the germline V gene, CDR1 is LGHDT and CDR2 is YNNKEL (reference sequence). V was shortened by 1 base and J by 5 bases, with 8 bases between the two germline ends. CDR3 in DNA: TGTGCCAGCAGCCAAGGGCCAGATTATGGCTACACCTTC. This translates into CASSQGPDYGYTF.

This clonotype was seen ten or more times. The V and J genes are TRBV12-3 or TRBV12-4 and TRBJ2-7; D is perhaps TRBD1 or TRBD2 (5 bases each). This CDR3 spans 14 amino acids. Trimming took off 7 bases at V and 4 bases at J, with 17 bases between the two ends. CDR3 amino acids: CASKPGTAPYEQYF. In nucleotides, the CDR3 is TGTGCCAGCAAACCCGGGACCGCGCCTTACGAGCAGTACTTC.

This chain links TRBV7-2 with TRBJ2-7, with D possibly matching TRBD2 (6 bases). Trimming took off 0 bases at V and 3 bases at J, with 12 bases between the two ends. Germline loops: CDR1 SGHTA, CDR2 FQGNSA. CDR3 size: 15 residues. CDR3 sequence reads: CASSLAGGAHYEQYF. The CDR3 region has the DNA TGTGCCAGCAGCTTAGCGGGCGGGGCGCACTACGAGCAGTACTTC.

This chain links TRBV4-2 with TRBJ1-6; D not certain. CDR3 length equals 14 residues. V was shortened by 1 base and J by 9 bases, with 10 bases between the two germline ends. From germline, CDR1 is LGHNA and CDR2 YNFKEQ. CDR3 bases: TGTGCCAGCAGCCAAGCGTCCGCCGGTTCACCCCTCCACTTT. Translated: CASSQASAGSPLHF.

The table lists this clonotype with a few counts. The V call is TRBV29-1, the J call TRBJ1-1; no clear D. The germline gives CDR1 SQVTM, CDR2 ANQGSEA. V lost 6 bases to trimming and J lost 3 bases, with 17 bases between them. This CDR3 has 14 amino acids. The CDR3 coding sequence is TGCAGCGTCCCACCTGGTCGATCGGACACTGAAGCTTTCTTT. Translated, it gives CSVPPGRSDTEAFF.